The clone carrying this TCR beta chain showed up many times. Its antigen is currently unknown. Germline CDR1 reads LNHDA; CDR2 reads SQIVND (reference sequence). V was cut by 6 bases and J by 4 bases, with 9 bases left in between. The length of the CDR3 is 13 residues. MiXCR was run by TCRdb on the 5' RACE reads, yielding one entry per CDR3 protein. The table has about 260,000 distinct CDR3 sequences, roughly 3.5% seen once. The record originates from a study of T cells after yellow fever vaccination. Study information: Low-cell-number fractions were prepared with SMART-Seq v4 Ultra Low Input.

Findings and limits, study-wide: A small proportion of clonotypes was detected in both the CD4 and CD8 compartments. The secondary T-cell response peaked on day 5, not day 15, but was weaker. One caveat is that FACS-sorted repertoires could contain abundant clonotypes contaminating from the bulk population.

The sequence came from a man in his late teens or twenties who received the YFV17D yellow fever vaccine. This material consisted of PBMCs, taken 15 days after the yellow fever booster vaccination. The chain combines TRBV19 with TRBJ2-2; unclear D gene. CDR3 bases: TGTGCCAGTAGCCGACGGGTCACCGGGGAGCTGTTTTTT. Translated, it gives CASSRRVTGELFF.